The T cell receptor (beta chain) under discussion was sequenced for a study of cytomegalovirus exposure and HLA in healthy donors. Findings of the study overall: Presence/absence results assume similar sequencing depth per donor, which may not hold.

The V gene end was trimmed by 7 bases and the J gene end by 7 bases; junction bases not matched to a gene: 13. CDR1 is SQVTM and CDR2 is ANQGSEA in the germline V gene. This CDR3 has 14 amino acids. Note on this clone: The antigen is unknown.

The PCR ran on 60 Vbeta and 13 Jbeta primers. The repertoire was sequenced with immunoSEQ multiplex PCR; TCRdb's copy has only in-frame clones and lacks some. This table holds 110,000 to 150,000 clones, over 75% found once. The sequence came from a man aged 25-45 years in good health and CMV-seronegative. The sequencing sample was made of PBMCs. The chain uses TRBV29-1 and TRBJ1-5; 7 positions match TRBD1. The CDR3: CSASGVQGDQPQHF. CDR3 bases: TGCAGCGCGTCGGGAGTCCAGGGGGACCAGCCCCAGCATTTT.